A single sample is the source of the 19 T cell receptor beta chains below, sequenced in a study of metastatic and nonmetastatic thyroid tumors. The entire patient cohort was treatment-naive prior to thyroid surgery. TCRdb ran MiXCR on the PCR reads. In the table there are about 22,000 clones, around 19% of which are singletons. Sequencing was carried out using adjacent normal tissue. Receptors were obtained from a male donor with papillary thyroid cancer or a benign thyroid nodule (not recorded which). Some clones in this sample may be carry-over from other donors' samples.

The CDR3 bases are TGCGCCAGCAGCATCCACTTTGAAGAGACCCAGTACTTC. Translating gives CASSIHFEETQYF. This chain links TRBV5-1 with TRBJ2-5; D is unclear. Trimming cost V 4 bases and J 3 bases, with 10 bases left between them. In germline, CDR1 is SGHRS, CDR2 YFSETQ. The length of the CDR3 is 13 residues.

This chain joins TRBV10-3 and TRBJ2-1; possibly TRBD2 for D (6 bases). V lost 11 bases and J lost 6, with 20 bases in between. CDR1 and CDR2 (germline): ENHRY, SYGVKD. This CDR3 has 14 amino acids. This CDR3 reads CAVNPGLDPNEQFF. The CDR3 DNA sequence: TGTGCCGTCAACCCGGGACTGGATCCCAATGAGCAGTTCTTC.

This clone was observed at least ten times. The J gene is TRBJ2-5, the V gene TRBV7-6; D could derive from TRBD1 or TRBD2 (5 bases each). V shed 2 bases and J shed 1 base, with 14 bases lying between them. Germline assignment: CDR1 SGHVS and CDR2 FNYEAQ. The CDR3 runs 16 residues. CDR3 in amino acids: CASSLWGGGFQETQYF. The CDR3 region has the DNA TGTGCCAGCAGCTTATGGGGTGGGGGATTCCAAGAGACCCAGTACTTC.

This clone was observed a handful of times. Compared with germline, one end of the junction differs, possibly owing to a read error. The V gene is TRBV6-5, the J gene TRBJ2-5, with D tentatively TRBD1 (6 bases). This CDR3 region has 15 residues. Germline CDR1 reads MNHEY; CDR2 reads SVGAGI. Here the CDR3 reads CASRYWTDDQETQYF. DNA for the CDR3: TGTGCCAGCAGATACTGGACAGATGACCAAGAGACCCAGTACTTC.

This clone was detected ten times or more. The genes are TRBV5-4 and TRBJ2-2; D ambiguous. The V gene's germline CDR1 is SGHNT and CDR2 YYREEE (reference sequence). V dropped 4 bases and J dropped 3 bases, with 13 bases sitting between them. This CDR3 region has 15 residues. CDR3 loop: CASSPPTGHTGELFF. CDR3 nucleotide sequence: TGTGCCAGCAGCCCCCCGACGGGCCACACCGGGGAGCTGTTTTTT. The full variable domain, in which reference TRBV5-4 and TRBJ2-2 provide the parts outside the CDR3, is ETGVTQSPTHLIKTRGQQVTLRCSSQSGHNTVSWYQQALGQGPQFIFQYYREEENGRGNFPPRFSGLQFPNYSSELNVNALELDDSALYLCASSPPTGHTGELFFGEGSRLTVL.

Ten or more counts support this clone. The rearrangement joins TRBV5-1 to TRBJ1-2; TRBD1 is a possible D gene (5 bases). V lost 7 bases to trimming and J lost 0 bases, with 7 bases between them. This CDR3 is built from 12 residues. CDR1 is SGHRS, CDR2 YFSETQ, per germline. The CDR3 bases are TGCGCCAGCGGGGACTCTAACTATGGCTACACCTTC. This translates into CASGDSNYGYTF.

This clone was recorded many times. The genes are TRBV7-3 and TRBJ2-3, with 13 positions matching TRBD2. CDR1 and CDR2 from the germline V gene are SGHTA and FQGTGA. The CDR3 consists of 17 residues. Trimming cost V 5 bases and J 6 bases; bases outside gene matches: 11. For the CDR3, the DNA is TGTGCCAGCAGCGGTGCCGGGACTAGCGGGGCGGGGGATACGCAGTATTTT. Protein sequence: CASSGAGTSGAGDTQYF.

This clone has more than one count but fewer than ten. No conserved phenylalanine or tryptophan is present at the end of the CDR3, so a read error is the likely explanation. The DNA is left out, because the CDR3 cannot be placed on it with certainty; the CDR3 is given as TCRdb lists it. The gene calls are TRBV9 and TRBJ2-7; TRBD1, the table's D call, was not compared with the DNA. The V gene's germline CDR1 is SGDLS and CDR2 YYNGEE. The CDR3 comprises 8 residues, both ends counted. CDR3 loop: CASSVMGG.

This clone was seen a few times. The chain links TRBV27 to TRBJ2-7; tentatively, D is TRBD2 (5 bases). Germline values: CDR1 MNHEY, CDR2 SMNVEV (reference sequence). The CDR3 covers 13 residues. With 6 bases removed from V and 6 bases from J, the gap between germline ends came to 15 bases. CDR3 DNA: TGTGCCAGCAGCCGAGGGCTAGCTTCCGAGCAGTACTTC. This translates into CASSRGLASEQYF.

This clone occurred many times. One end of the junction does not line up with germline, which may come from a read error. The chain couples TRBV12-3 or TRBV12-4 to TRBJ2-4, with a tentative D call TRBD2 (5 bases). The CDR3 consists of 13 residues. CDR3 DNA: TGTGCCAGCGGTTTGCCCGGGGTTAACATTCAGTACTTC. This gives the protein CASGLPGVNIQYF.

This clone was observed at least ten times. This chain joins TRBV25-1 and TRBJ2-1; 8 bases map to TRBD2. This CDR3 has 12 residues. The germline V gene has CDR1 MGHDK and CDR2 SYGVNS. J was trimmed by 7 bases and V by 5 bases; bases with no gene match: 1. DNA of the CDR3: TGTGCCAGCAGTAGACTAGCGAATGAGCAGTTCTTC. Translated: CASSRLANEQFF.

This clone has ten or more counts. The chain employs TRBV2 and TRBJ2-4; TRBD2 might be the D (6 bases). Trimming removed 5 bases from V and 1 base from J, with 9 bases in between. Germline values: CDR1 SNHLY, CDR2 FYNNEI. The CDR3 is 14 amino acids. CDR3 sequence: CASSWREAKNIQYF. CDR3 DNA: TGTGCCAGCAGTTGGAGGGAGGCCAAAAACATTCAGTACTTC.

This clone was observed many times. V gene TRBV20-1 combines with J gene TRBJ1-4, with a weak D call TRBD1 (5 bases). The CDR3 is made up of 17 amino acids. Germline values: CDR1 DFQATT, CDR2 SNEGSKA (reference sequence). V gave up 3 bases and J gave up 3 bases, with 20 bases separating them. The CDR3 protein is CSASRVGGWQPNEKLFF. CDR3 in DNA: TGCAGTGCTAGCCGAGTGGGGGGGTGGCAGCCTAATGAAAAACTGTTTTTT.

The chain is built from TRBV12-3 or TRBV12-4 and TRBJ2-7; 8 bases map to TRBD1. The CDR3 covers 13 residues. Trimming at V came to 6 bases and at J to 2 bases, leaving 3 bases not matched to a gene. CDR3 nucleotide sequence: TGTGCCAGCAGGGAGGGACAGGCCTACGAGCAGTACTTC. The encoded protein is CASREGQAYEQYF.

Only a few counts were recorded for this clone. A read error may account for a junction end that differs from germline. The CDR3 DNA reads TGTGCCGGTAGTATAGACGGAGGTGGGGACACTGAAGCTTTCTTT. Protein: CAGSIDGGGDTEAFF. This chain joins TRBV19 and TRBJ1-1; D is uncertain. CDR1 is LNHDA and CDR2 is SQIVND in the germline V gene (reference sequence). The CDR3 length is 15 residues.

Points on this clone: Different DNA sequences within this sample yield the same CDR3. V is TRBV6-1 and J is TRBJ1-6; TRBD1 might be the D (5 bases). The length of the CDR3 is 13 residues. The V gene lost 8 bases and the J gene lost 19 bases, with 24 bases spanning the gap. Looked up from germline, CDR1 is MNHNS and CDR2 is SASEGT. This CDR3 is CASRDGTNSPLHF. In DNA, the CDR3 is TGTGCCAGCCGGGACGGTACTAATTCTCCACTACACTTT.

In regard to this clone: With a much larger clone just one base away, this may be a read error. V usage is TRBV14 and J usage is TRBJ2-3, with D perhaps TRBD2 (6 bases). Germline-derived CDR1 and CDR2 are SGHDN and FVKESK. Trimming removed 1 base at V and 4 bases at J, with 21 bases between. This CDR3 is built from 18 residues. The CDR3 bases are TGTGCCAGCAGCCAAGGCCTAGCGAGAGAGGCACGTGCAGATACGCAGTATTTT. Amino acid sequence: CASSQGLAREARADTQYF.

The chain carries TRBV6-2 or TRBV6-3 and TRBJ1-2; 7 positions match TRBD1. The CDR3 extends over 15 amino acids. Trimming cost V 5 bases and J 11 bases; bases outside gene matches: 17. Germline V gives CDR1 MNHEY, CDR2 SVGEGT. The CDR3 protein is CASSDPGQGGCGYTF. The CDR3 DNA reads TGTGCCAGCAGTGACCCGGGGCAGGGGGGATGTGGATACACCTTC.

The rearrangement joins TRBV28 to TRBJ2-5; D may correspond to TRBD1 or TRBD2 (5 bases each). The length of the CDR3 is 19 residues. Germline V lookup: CDR1 MDHEN, CDR2 SYDVKM. Trimming took off 3 bases at V and 4 bases at J, with 27 bases between the two ends. Here the CDR3 DNA reads TGTGCCAGCAGTTTCTCCCCCCAGGGCCGGACTGGCAAGGGAGAGACCCAGTACTTC. Translation gives CASSFSPQGRTGKGETQYF.